The 13 T cell receptor beta chains given below trace back to one sample, sequenced in a study of T-cell reconstitution after alpha-beta-depleted transplantation in children. The authors prepared the TCRbeta library with unique molecular identifiers. In TCRdb, the PCR reads were re-called with MiXCR into one record per CDR3 protein. This table holds over 450,000 distinct CDR3 sequences, more than 9% found once. Sequencing used PBMCs, obtained before TCRalphabeta/CD19-depleted stem cell transplant. The receptors originated from a child between 2 and 9 years old with inherited bone marrow failure, due to receive a stem cell transplant.

This clonotype has a count of ten or more. The J gene is TRBJ2-7, the V gene TRBV29-1; 9 nucleotides line up with TRBD1. The CDR3 contains 13 residues. In germline, CDR1 is SQVTM, CDR2 ANQGSEA. V trimming: 7 bases; J trimming: 2 bases; junction bases outside the gene matches: 6. CDR3 loop: CSGGTGKAYEQYF. Here the CDR3 DNA reads TGCAGCGGGGGGACAGGGAAGGCCTACGAGCAGTACTTC.

This clonotype appeared a few times. The chain joins TRBV7-9 to TRBJ2-2; 7 bases line up with TRBD2. Germline values: CDR1 SEHNR, CDR2 FQNEAQ (reference sequence). Germline trimming cut 2 bases from V and 1 base from J; bases unmatched to any gene: 4. The CDR3 runs to 16 residues. The CDR3 region is CASSLYRGVNTGELFF. CDR3 nucleotide sequence: TGTGCCAGCAGCTTATATCGGGGGGTGAACACCGGGGAGCTGTTTTTT.

This clonotype was seen repeatedly, ten times or more. This chain uses TRBV12-3 or TRBV12-4 with TRBJ1-2, with D unresolved. V lost 5 bases and J lost 5, with 12 bases in between. The CDR3 has 13 amino acids. This CDR3 reads CASSPYGGYGYTF. DNA of the CDR3: TGTGCCAGCAGTCCCTATGGCGGGTATGGCTACACCTTC.

This chain uses TRBV7-9 with TRBJ2-1; D remains unclear. Germline V gives CDR1 SEHNR, CDR2 FQNEAQ (reference sequence). The CDR3 totals 15 residues. Trimming pared 6 bases from V and 0 bases from J, leaving 12 bases between. CDR3 sequence reads: CASRMLGTSYNEQFF. The CDR3 nucleotides are TGTGCCAGCAGGATGCTAGGCACCTCCTACAATGAGCAGTTCTTC.

The rearrangement joins TRBV12-3 or TRBV12-4 to TRBJ2-5; no clear D gene. The germline V and J ends were trimmed by 2 bases and 4 bases, with 8 bases remaining between them. The CDR3 runs 13 residues. The CDR3 region is CASSLTGPETQYF. In DNA form, the CDR3 reads TGTGCCAGCAGTTTAACGGGCCCAGAGACCCAGTACTTC.

The sample holds many counts of this clonotype. This chain joins TRBV10-3 and TRBJ2-7; D gene uncertain. V was clipped by 0 bases and J by 7 bases, with 10 bases between them. The germline V gene encodes CDR1 ENHRY and CDR2 SYGVKD. The CDR3 totals 13 residues. CDR3 DNA sequence: TGTGCCATCAGTGAGTCGATGACTTGGGAGCAGTACTTC. This sequence encodes CAISESMTWEQYF.

This clonotype was observed a handful of times. The chain recombines TRBV15 with TRBJ2-7; 7 bases agree with TRBD2. This CDR3 region has 13 residues. With V trimmed by 1 base and J by 6 bases, 3 bases remained unmatched. Germline assignment: CDR1 LNHNV and CDR2 YYDKDF (reference sequence). The CDR3 is CATSRGLALEQYF. The CDR3 nucleotides are TGTGCCACCAGCAGAGGACTAGCCCTCGAGCAGTACTTC.

The chain recombines TRBV29-1 with TRBJ1-1, with a tentative D call TRBD1 (5 bases). This CDR3 has 12 residues. Trimming took 6 bases from V and 7 from J, leaving 15 bases between them. In germline, CDR1 is SQVTM, CDR2 ANQGSEA. The CDR3 is CSVVPGGGEAFF. The CDR3 nucleotides are TGCAGCGTGGTCCCGGGGGGTGGTGAAGCTTTCTTT.

The table lists this clonotype with a few counts. The V call is TRBV7-8, the J call TRBJ2-3; a possible D gene is TRBD2 (7 bases). The CDR3 spans 17 residues. Germline V CDR1 and CDR2: SGHVS, FQNEAQ. Trimming took off 5 bases at V and 2 bases at J, with 20 bases between the two ends. For the CDR3, the DNA is TGTGCCAGCAGCCCCGGACTTGGGGGGGGCCTCACAGATACGCAGTATTTT. Its protein is CASSPGLGGGLTDTQYF. Based on the CDR3 plus reference TRBV7-8 and TRBJ2-3, the full variable domain is GAGVSQSPRYKVAKRGQDVALRCDPISGHVSLFWYQQALGQGPEFLTYFQNEAQLDKSGLPSDRFFAERPEGSVSTLKIQRTQQEDSAVYLCASSPGLGGGLTDTQYFGPGTRLTVL.

V is TRBV19 and J is TRBJ1-5; a possible D gene is TRBD1 (5 bases). The CDR3 covers 13 residues. The V end was cut by 6 bases, the J end by 3 bases, with 9 bases between. CDR1 and CDR2 from the germline V gene are LNHDA and SQIVND (reference sequence). CDR3 loop: CASSDSPNQPQHF. The CDR3 DNA reads as TGTGCCAGTAGCGACAGTCCCAATCAGCCCCAGCATTTT.

This clonotype was recorded at least ten times. This rearrangement joins TRBV4-3 to TRBJ2-5; D unresolved. Germline values: CDR1 LGHNA, CDR2 YSLEER. V lost 5 bases, J lost 4 bases, and 20 bases lay in between. This CDR3 contains 16 residues. CDR3 bases: TGCGCCAGCAGCGCCTCCCCTGAGGATGAGGCAGAGACCCAGTACTTC. Translation: CASSASPEDEAETQYF.

This chain uses TRBV11-2 with TRBJ1-4; no firm D call. This CDR3 spans 13 amino acids. V lost 4 bases and J 8 bases, leaving 11 bases between the germline ends. Germline CDR1 reads SGHAT; CDR2 reads FQNNGV. CDR3 sequence (DNA): TGTGCCAGCAGCTCGTCCCCCTACGAAAAACTGTTTTTT. It is translated as CASSSSPYEKLFF.

Ten or more counts support this clonotype. This rearrangement joins TRBV28 to TRBJ2-7; TRBD2 agrees at 7 bases. Germline trimming cut 3 bases from V and 5 bases from J; bases unmatched to any gene: 13. The CDR3 length is 16 residues. Germline-derived CDR1 and CDR2 are MDHEN and SYDVKM. CDR3 sequence (DNA): TGTGCCAGCAGTTTCTTAGGCGGGAGTAAATTCCACGAGCAGTACTTC. This gives the protein CASSFLGGSKFHEQYF. Full variable domain (rest looked up from reference TRBV28 and TRBJ2-7): DVKVTQSSRYLVKRTGEKVFLECVQDMDHENMFWYRQDPGLGLRLIYFSYDVKMKEKGDIPEGYSVSREKKERFSLILESASTNQTSMYLCASSFLGGSKFHEQYFGPGTRLTVT.